These T cell receptor beta chains were read from a single sample in a study of response to subunit inactivated influenza vaccine. One entry per CDR3 protein, called by TCRdb with MiXCR from the RT-PCR reads. The sample has 530,000 or so distinct CDR3 sequences; approximately 15% are singletons. Sample: PBMCs from blood, taken 11 to 12 days after vaccination. The receptors originated from a man in his forties or fifties who received an inactivated influenza vaccine. Each CDR3 is given with its conserved first and last residue. D genes are given only for firm matches. Expanded clones get a size class; other rows say once, few or many, or leave the size out.

v_call d_call clone_size cdr3_aa
TRBV21-1 - - CASSKDHSETGYSVQYF
TRBV20-1 TRBD2 - CSARDLASGNTGELFF
TRBV11-2 TRBD2 - CASSFGLAGGPGTQYF
TRBV4-2 TRBD2 few CASSQGAAGGWADTQYF
TRBV7-2 TRBD1 few CASSLVAGTGQNTEAFF
TRBV20-1 TRBD2 - CSARPVSGSYEQYF
TRBV7-9 TRBD2 few CASSFDPAGYTDTQYF
TRBV7-2 - - CASSLMQASYEQYF
TRBV6-1 TRBD1 few CATSDRVNTEAFF
TRBV6-5 TRBD1 - CASSHAGTGGTGELFF
TRBV28 - few CASSPGGRPNTGELFF
TRBV7-6 - - CASSLVTAQETQYF
TRBV7-2 - few CASSLVPMETQYF
TRBV27 TRBD1 few CASGPRQGHEQYF
TRBV7-8 TRBD2 - CASRGGRRETQYF
TRBV20-1 - - CSARDYVKHSGEAFF
TRBV20-1 TRBD1 few CSARDGTGVGQPQHF
TRBV25-1 - - CASRTQALQQFF
TRBV6-1 TRBD2 few CASGLAAYEQYF
TRBV20-1 TRBD2 - CSARGLAWAYEQYF
TRBV12-3/TRBV12-4 - few CASYNSGTPSTDTQYF
TRBV20-1 TRBD1 few CSARDPAGGSPLHF
TRBV5-6 - few CASSFYGELFF
TRBV9 TRBD2 - CASSPTSGRNEQYF
TRBV14 TRBD2 few CASSQRLAGEETQYF
TRBV18 - - CASSPYNRNTGELFF
TRBV11-1 - many CASSFGLNEQFF
TRBV10-2 TRBD2 - CASSPPGGGPPDTQYF
TRBV7-2 - - CASSLAGVNHEQYF
TRBV2 TRBD2 - CASTTRGGADTQYF
TRBV7-2 TRBD2 - CASSTSAGHYEQYF
TRBV20-1 - few CSAGATPSYEQYF
TRBV3-1 - many CASCLAVRSYEQYF
TRBV5-1 TRBD1 few CASSPGQLNSPLHF
TRBV5-6 TRBD2 few CASSTRLAGYYNEQFF
TRBV9 - few CASSPSGGLTDTQYF
TRBV2 - - CASSEGPEATSPLHF
TRBV25-1 - - CASSPGGGRLSGNTIYF
TRBV25-1 - - CASSESPYAFEQYF
TRBV7-8 - - CASSLGSMGSNQPQHF
TRBV5-6 - - CASSAGTKDTQYF
TRBV12-3/TRBV12-4 - few CASKQTETGETQYF
TRBV10-3 - few CAISESTAGELFF
TRBV3-1 - few CASSQVGENSPLHF
TRBV7-3 - few CASSLLPVVFSYEQYF
TRBV7-2 TRBD2 few CASSPRLADGQETQYF
TRBV12-3/TRBV12-4 - few CASTALGQPQHF
TRBV29-1 - many CSVRGETYEQYF
TRBV12-3/TRBV12-4 - - CASSTSGGHDSYEQYF
TRBV4-1 - - CASSPRAVDQPQHF
TRBV2 TRBD2 few CASSELAGVYNEQFF
TRBV5-1 - - CASSEQGTEAFF
TRBV29-1 TRBD1 few CSVARGLTDTQYF
TRBV20-1 - few CSATGGGAGNTEAFF
TRBV24-1 - few CATSDLARDGTDTQYF
TRBV28 TRBD1 few CASSPIDRDNQPQHF
TRBV6-2/TRBV6-3 TRBD1 few CASSEDRVYSNQPQHF
TRBV29-1 - - CSVKYPGAETQFF
TRBV28 - many CASSPDIATYGYTF